One T cell receptor beta chain is described in this entry. What it binds is not known. Germline V gene lookup returns CDR1 MGHRA and CDR2 YSYEKL. V was shortened by 1 base and J by 7 bases, with 14 bases between the two germline ends. The CDR3 runs 16 residues. The authors made TCR beta libraries by quantitative 5'-RACE with molecular barcodes. One entry per CDR3 protein results from TCRdb running MiXCR on the 5' RACE reads. This table has 500,000 to 650,000 distinct CDR3 sequences, 5.3% appearing once. These data originate in a study of CD8 T cells in ankylosing spondylitis. Overall study results and limits: Significantly higher representation of disease-linked clones was reported for matched ankylosing spondylitis synovial fluid. Ankylosing spondylitis blood appeared to be characterized by a TCR beta motif of several highly homologous variants. Peripheral blood held disease-linked clones only at relatively low frequency, and these were CD8+. A number of the motif variants had already been described in reactive arthritis synovial fluid and blood.

Sequencing input: blood, either unsorted or a sorted T cell fraction (not recorded which). The rearrangement joins TRBV4-1 to TRBJ1-6, with TRBD1 as a possible D gene (5 bases). This TCR came from a male donor with ankylosing spondylitis. CDR3 in DNA: TGCGCCAGCAGCCAAGGTCGGGACGGGACCAATTCACCCCTCCACTTT. Its protein product is CASSQGRDGTNSPLHF.